These 30 T cell receptor beta chains originate from one sample sequenced in a study of T cell responses to AZD1222 COVID-19 vaccine. The assay was immunoSEQ multiplex PCR, and TCRdb's table has in-frame clones only and misses some. Here the sample spans over 120,000 clones, approximately 90% being singletons. Material: peripheral blood, obtained on day 0 of AZD1222 vaccination. These receptor sequences come from an adult in good health.

V is TRBV11-3 and J is TRBJ2-3, with TRBD2 identical over 7 bases. CDR1 is SGHNT, CDR2 YENEEA, per germline. J gave up 5 bases and V 0 bases, and 8 bases lay outside the gene matches. The CDR3 has 16 amino acids. As DNA, the CDR3 is TGTGCCAGCAGCTTAGAGGGGACTACCATTTTAGATACGCAGTATTTT. Amino acids: CASSLEGTTILDTQYF.

This chain uses TRBV9 with TRBJ2-6; the D gene could be TRBD1 or TRBD2 (5 bases each). Germline values: CDR1 SGDLS, CDR2 YYNGEE. The CDR3 runs 17 residues. Trimming removed 6 bases from V and 4 bases from J, with 20 bases in between. The DNA for the CDR3 is TGTGCCAGCACCTCTTTTGGGGTAGGGGACGGGGCCAACGTCCTGACTTTC. Its translation is CASTSFGVGDGANVLTF. The full variable domain, completed using reference TRBV9 and TRBJ2-6, is DSGVTQTPKHLITATGQRVTLRCSPRSGDLSVYWYQQSLDQGLQFLIQYYNGEERAKGNILERFSAQQFPDLHSELNLSSLELGDSALYFCASTSFGVGDGANVLTFGAGSRLTVL.

V is TRBV5-6 and J is TRBJ1-6; TRBD1 matches 8 bases. V dropped 1 base and J dropped 10; count of bases not matched to a gene: 4. This CDR3 region has 14 residues. Germline assignment: CDR1 SGHDT and CDR2 YYEEEE. The CDR3 spells CASSLRTGGSPLHF. The CDR3 bases are TGTGCCAGCAGCTTGCGCACAGGGGGGTCACCCCTCCACTTT.

The chain couples TRBV19 to TRBJ1-6; D is undetermined. V lost 5 bases and J lost 0, with 14 bases in between. The germline V gene has CDR1 LNHDA and CDR2 SQIVND (reference sequence). This CDR3 contains 17 residues. As DNA, the CDR3 is TGTGCCAGTAGTCCAACGGAGTATAGCTCCTATAATTCACCCCTCCACTTT. Its translation: CASSPTEYSSYNSPLHF. Supplemented by reference TRBV19 and TRBJ1-6, the full variable domain reads DGGITQSPKYLFRKEGQNVTLSCEQNLNHDAMYWYRQDPGQGLRLIYYSQIVNDFQKGDIAEGYSVSREKKESFPLTVTSAQKNPTAFYLCASSPTEYSSYNSPLHFGNGTRLTVT.

The V call is TRBV12-3 or TRBV12-4, the J call TRBJ2-1; a weak D match, TRBD2 (5 bases). There are 12 residues in the CDR3. The germline V and J ends were trimmed by 6 bases and 4 bases, with 7 bases remaining between them. DNA for the CDR3: TGTGCCAGCAGCCAGCGGTACAATGAGCAGTTCTTC. Protein product: CASSQRYNEQFF.

Notes on this clone: Other DNA sequences in the sample encode the same CDR3. This chain joins TRBV15 and TRBJ1-2; 9 nucleotides agree with TRBD1. This CDR3 spans 15 amino acids. Germline V lookup: CDR1 LNHNV, CDR2 YYDKDF (reference sequence). The V gene end was trimmed by 3 bases and the J gene end by 4 bases; junction bases not matched to a gene: 6. The CDR3 bases are TGTGCCACCAGCAGGGGGACAGGGCGAGGCTATGGCTACACCTTC. This translates into CATSRGTGRGYGYTF.

The chain carries TRBV5-1 and TRBJ1-1; D remains unclear. The CDR3 length is 14 residues. V was clipped by 4 bases and J by 2 bases, with 12 bases between them. Per the germline V gene, CDR1 is SGHRS and CDR2 is YFSETQ. The CDR3 region has the DNA TGCGCCAGCAGCCCCAGACAAGAAAACACTGAAGCTTTCTTT. Translated: CASSPRQENTEAFF.

The chain couples TRBV28 to TRBJ1-5; 7 nucleotides match TRBD1. There are 15 residues in the CDR3. CDR1 and CDR2 from the germline V gene are MDHEN and SYDVKM. V lost 4 bases, J lost 2 bases, and 5 bases stayed unmatched. The CDR3 loop is CASSYTGARNQPQHF. The CDR3 DNA reads as TGTGCCAGCAGTTACACAGGGGCACGCAATCAGCCCCAGCATTTT. The variable domain in full, completed from reference TRBV28 and TRBJ1-5, reads DVKVTQSSRYLVKRTGEKVFLECVQDMDHENMFWYRQDPGLGLRLIYFSYDVKMKEKGDIPEGYSVSREKKERFSLILESASTNQTSMYLCASSYTGARNQPQHFGDGTRLSIL.

The chain has TRBV29-1 and TRBJ2-5; TRBD1 matches at 7 bases. V shed 7 bases and J 5 bases; nucleotides not matched to a gene: 10. The CDR3 is made up of 13 amino acids. CDR1 SQVTM and CDR2 ANQGSEA come from the germline V gene. The CDR3 bases are TGCAGCGCTGACCCCGGGACAGTCGAGACCCAGTACTTC. Translation: CSADPGTVETQYF.

The rearrangement joins TRBV6-4 to TRBJ2-1; 12 bases line up with TRBD2. This CDR3 region has 15 residues. Per germline, CDR1 MRHNA and CDR2 SNTAGT. Trimming at V came to 5 bases and at J to 3 bases, leaving 2 bases not matched to a gene. CDR3 bases: TGTGCCAGCAGTAGACTAGCGGGGGACTACAATGAGCAGTTCTTC. Protein: CASSRLAGDYNEQFF.

The rearrangement uses TRBV6-5 and TRBJ2-7; no reliable D call. This CDR3 spans 14 amino acids. The germline V and J ends were trimmed by 1 base and 3 bases, with 10 bases remaining between them. Per germline, CDR1 MNHEY and CDR2 SVGAGI. CDR3 DNA sequence: TGTGCCAGCAGTTACTTGGGGATATACTACGAGCAGTACTTC. It encodes CASSYLGIYYEQYF.

V usage is TRBV12-3 or TRBV12-4 and J usage is TRBJ1-2; D remains ambiguous. The V end was cut by 3 bases, the J end by 7 bases, with 9 bases between. The CDR3 length is 12 residues. CDR3 sequence reads: CASSFVRRGYTF. DNA for the CDR3: TGTGCCAGCAGTTTTGTACGGCGTGGCTACACCTTC.

The gene calls are TRBV28 and TRBJ2-7; D unclear. Trimming took off 6 bases at V and 0 bases at J, with 15 bases between the two ends. Germline V gives CDR1 MDHEN, CDR2 SYDVKM. The CDR3 is 15 amino acids. The CDR3, as DNA: TGTGCCAGCAGCCAATTCCTATTAGGCTCCTACGAGCAGTACTTC. As protein: CASSQFLLGSYEQYF.

This clone was picked up one time. This chain links TRBV2 with TRBJ1-2; 8 bases fit TRBD1. Germline assignment: CDR1 SNHLY and CDR2 FYNNEI. V lost 8 bases to trimming and J lost 6 bases; unmatched junction nucleotides: 8. The CDR3 consists of 13 residues. Here the CDR3 DNA reads TGTGCCAGCGCGACAGGGGTCTGGGATGGCTACACCTTC. As protein: CASATGVWDGYTF.

The CDR3 here is CASRPTGNQPQHF. The CDR3 DNA is TGTGCCAGCAGACCGACCGGGAATCAGCCCCAGCATTTT. The chain couples TRBV2 to TRBJ1-5; D is ambiguous. V gave up 6 bases and J gave up 4 bases, with 10 bases separating them. Germline V gene lookup returns CDR1 SNHLY and CDR2 FYNNEI. This CDR3 has 13 amino acids.

In this sample, this clone turned up a few times. The CDR3 is CAILTTGKSTEAFF. Written as DNA, the CDR3 is TGTGCCATTCTAACGACAGGGAAGAGCACTGAAGCTTTCTTT. V is TRBV19 and J is TRBJ1-1, with TRBD1 matching over 7 bases. Germline V gene lookup returns CDR1 LNHDA and CDR2 SQIVND (reference sequence). This CDR3 comprises 14 residues. V was pared by 10 bases and J by 4 bases, with 12 bases of the junction left unmatched. Drawing the rest from reference TRBV19 and TRBJ1-1, the complete variable domain is DGGITQSPKYLFRKEGQNVTLSCEQNLNHDAMYWYRQDPGQGLRLIYYSQIVNDFQKGDIAEGYSVSREKKESFPLTVTSAQKNPTAFYLCAILTTGKSTEAFFGQGTRLTVV.

The J gene is TRBJ1-2, the V gene TRBV19, with D perhaps matching TRBD1 (6 bases). CDR3 length equals 15 residues. Germline CDR1 reads LNHDA; CDR2 reads SQIVND (reference sequence). The V end was cut by 9 bases, the J end by 6 bases, with 23 bases between. CDR3 sequence (DNA): TGTGCCAGCACAGCGACGGGACGAGGGGGAGATGGCTACACCTTC. It encodes CASTATGRGGDGYTF.

The chain joins TRBV5-1 to TRBJ2-7; possibly TRBD2 for D (6 bases). V shed 0 bases and J shed 3 bases, with 10 bases lying between them. Germline assignment: CDR1 SGHRS and CDR2 YFSETQ. This CDR3 comprises 14 residues. CDR3 DNA: TGCGCCAGCAGCTTGGACAGGCGGGACTACGAGCAGTACTTC. Protein product: CASSLDRRDYEQYF.

V usage is TRBV15 and J usage is TRBJ2-2; TRBD2 might be the D (6 bases). Trimming removed 1 base from V and 7 bases from J, with 22 bases in between. The CDR3 sequence is 18 residues long. Germline CDR1 LNHNV, CDR2 YYDKDF (reference sequence). CDR3 DNA sequence: TGTGCCACCAGCAGAGGTGAACGCCGTTTCGGGAGTGGCGGGGAGCTGTTTTTT. Amino acid sequence: CATSRGERRFGSGGELFF.

The chain recombines TRBV27 with TRBJ1-3; D not certain. Per germline, CDR1 MNHEY and CDR2 SMNVEV (reference sequence). Deletions cut 3 bases from V and 1 base from J, with 10 bases between. CDR3 length: 15 residues. CDR3 region: CASSLTAVSGNTIYF. In DNA, the CDR3 is TGTGCCAGCAGTTTGACGGCCGTATCTGGAAACACCATATATTTT.

The chain joins TRBV7-2 to TRBJ2-7, with 13 bases that match TRBD2. The CDR3 has 15 residues. Germline lookup yields CDR1 SGHTA and CDR2 FQGNSA. With 1 base clipped from V and 7 bases from J, the junction kept 4 bases outside the gene matches. The DNA of the CDR3 is TGTGCCAGCAGCTTAGTACTAGCGGGAGGGTGGGAGCAGTACTTC. Translating it yields CASSLVLAGGWEQYF.

The genes are TRBV19 and TRBJ1-5; TRBD1 might be the D (5 bases). CDR1 is LNHDA, CDR2 SQIVND, per germline (reference sequence). This CDR3 contains 14 residues. The germline V and J ends were trimmed by 2 bases and 4 bases, with 9 bases remaining between them. The DNA of the CDR3 is TGTGCCAGTAGTATACAGGGACGGAATCAGCCCCAGCATTTT. Translation gives CASSIQGRNQPQHF.

V and J are TRBV4-1 and TRBJ2-5, with D tentatively TRBD1 or TRBD2 (5 bases each). The CDR3 is made up of 16 amino acids. CDR1 MGHRA and CDR2 YSYEKL come from the germline V gene. Trimming cost V 1 base and J 5 bases, with 17 bases left between them. Here the CDR3 reads CASSQGGNFMVETQYF. CDR3 sequence (DNA): TGCGCCAGCAGCCAAGGGGGGAACTTCATGGTGGAGACCCAGTACTTC.

The chain employs TRBV14 and TRBJ1-1; 8 nucleotides align to TRBD1. The CDR3 has 14 residues. Germline values: CDR1 SGHDN, CDR2 FVKESK. The ends lost 4 bases at V and 4 bases at J; junction bases unmatched: 5. The CDR3 loop reads CASSPWTGITEAFF. CDR3 DNA sequence: TGTGCCAGCAGCCCCTGGACAGGGATCACTGAAGCTTTCTTT.

V is TRBV5-1 and J is TRBJ1-1; tentative D call: TRBD1 (6 bases). V was clipped by 2 bases and J by 5 bases, with 13 bases between them. Germline values: CDR1 SGHRS, CDR2 YFSETQ. The CDR3 consists of 14 residues. CDR3 protein: CASSFQGQGTEAFF. CDR3 in DNA: TGCGCCAGCAGCTTTCAGGGGCAGGGTACTGAAGCTTTCTTT.

The rearrangement joins TRBV4-1 to TRBJ1-2; D gene unclear. The V gene's germline CDR1 is MGHRA and CDR2 YSYEKL. CDR3 size: 15 residues. Trimming stripped 0 bases from V and 1 base from J, with 9 bases between. The chain's CDR3 is CASSQDSTSNYGYTF. DNA of the CDR3: TGCGCCAGCAGCCAAGATTCTACAAGTAACTATGGCTACACCTTC.

The chain couples TRBV9 to TRBJ2-7, with D maybe TRBD1 (5 bases). The V end lost 0 bases, the J end lost 13 bases, and 17 bases lay between the germline ends. Germline CDR1 and CDR2: SGDLS and YYNGEE. This CDR3 is built from 13 residues. The CDR3 DNA reads as TGTGCCAGCAGCGTAGAGTCCCAGGGAAGGTCTTACTTC. It translates to CASSVESQGRSYF.

The chain has TRBV6-6 and TRBJ2-1, with D tentatively TRBD2 (6 bases). From germline, CDR1 is MNHNY and CDR2 SVGAGI (reference sequence). The CDR3 is 13 residues long. Trimming cost V 6 bases and J 7 bases, with 13 bases left between them. CDR3 DNA: TGTGCCAGCAGGCGAGGGGCGGGGAATGAGCAGTTCTTC. Amino acids: CASRRGAGNEQFF.

The chain carries TRBV6-5 and TRBJ2-7; 9 positions agree with TRBD2. The CDR3 totals 13 residues. With V trimmed by 6 bases and J by 3 bases, 3 bases remained unmatched. Germline V gene sequence: CDR1 MNHEY, CDR2 SVGAGI. CDR3 DNA sequence: TGTGCCAGCAGACTAGCGGGCCGCTACGAGCAGTACTTC. Translating it yields CASRLAGRYEQYF.

V gene TRBV6-5 combines with J gene TRBJ2-1; 8 bases line up with TRBD2. CDR1 and CDR2 from the germline V gene are MNHEY and SVGAGI. The CDR3 covers 16 residues. Trimming took 0 bases from V and 3 from J; bases not matched to a gene: 4. The CDR3 region is CASSYSDRGGYNEQFF. The CDR3 DNA is TGTGCCAGCAGTTACTCTGACCGGGGGGGCTACAATGAGCAGTTCTTC.